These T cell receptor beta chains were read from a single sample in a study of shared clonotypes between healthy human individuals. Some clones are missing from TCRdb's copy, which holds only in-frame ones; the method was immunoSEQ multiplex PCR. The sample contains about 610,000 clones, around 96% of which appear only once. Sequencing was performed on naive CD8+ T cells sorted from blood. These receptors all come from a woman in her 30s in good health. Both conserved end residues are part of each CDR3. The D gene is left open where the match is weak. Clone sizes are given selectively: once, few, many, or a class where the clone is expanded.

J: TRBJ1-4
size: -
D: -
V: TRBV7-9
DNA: TGTGCCAGCAGCCCCCCCTCGGGATCACTGTTTTTT
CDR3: CASSPPSGSLFF

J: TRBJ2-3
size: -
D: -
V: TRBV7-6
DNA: TGTGCCAGCAGCTCCGGTGGGGACACAGATACGCAGTATTTT
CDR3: CASSSGGDTDTQYF

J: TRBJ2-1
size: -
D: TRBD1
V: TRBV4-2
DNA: TGTGCCAGCAGCCGTGGGGACAGCTCCTACAATGAGCAGTTCTTC
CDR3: CASSRGDSSYNEQFF

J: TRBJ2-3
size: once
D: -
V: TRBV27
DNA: TGTGCCAGCAGTTACGGCACAGATACGCAGTATTTT
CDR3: CASSYGTDTQYF

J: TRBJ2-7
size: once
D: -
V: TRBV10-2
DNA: TGCGCCAGCAGTGAGTATGGGGGAATCTCCTACGAGCAGTACTTC
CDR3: CASSEYGGISYEQYF

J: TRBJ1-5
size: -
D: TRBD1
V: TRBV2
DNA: TGTGCCAGCACCAGGGGTCTGGGACAGCGACGGCCCCAGCATTTT
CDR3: CASTRGLGQRRPQHF

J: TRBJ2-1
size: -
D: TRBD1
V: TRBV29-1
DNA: TGCAGCGTTGAGGGCTCACGTGACAGGGACTCCTACAATGAGCAGTTCTTC
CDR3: CSVEGSRDRDSYNEQFF

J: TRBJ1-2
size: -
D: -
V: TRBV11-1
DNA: TGTGCCAGCGCGGGTGCCTTAGGGTTCTATGGCTACACCTTC
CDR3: CASAGALGFYGYTF

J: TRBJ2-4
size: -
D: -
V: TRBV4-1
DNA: TGCGCCAGCACCTCAGAACCAGCCAAAAACATTCAGTACTTC
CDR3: CASTSEPAKNIQYF

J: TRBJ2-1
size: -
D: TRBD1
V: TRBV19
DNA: TGTGCCAGTACCCTCCCAGGTACAGGGGGGAACAATGAGCAGTTCTTC
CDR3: CASTLPGTGGNNEQFF

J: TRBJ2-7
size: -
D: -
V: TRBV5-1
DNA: TGCGCCAGCAGCGCGGAGTCCTACGAGCAGTACTTC
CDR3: CASSAESYEQYF

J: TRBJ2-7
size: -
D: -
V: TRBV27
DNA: TGTGCCAGCAGTTTATCAGCGGAGGGGGCATACGAGCAGTACTTC
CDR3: CASSLSAEGAYEQYF

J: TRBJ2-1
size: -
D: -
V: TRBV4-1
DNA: TGCGCCAGCAGCCAAGTTTTCGGTCGGCGCTCCTACAATGAGCAGTTCTTC
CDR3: CASSQVFGRRSYNEQFF

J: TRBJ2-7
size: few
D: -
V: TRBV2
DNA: TGTGCCAGCAGTATCGTAGTTTACGAGCAGTACTTC
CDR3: CASSIVVYEQYF

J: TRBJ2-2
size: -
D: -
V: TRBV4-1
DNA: TGCGCCAGCAGCCAAAGAGAGGAGGCGCTAGTGGGTATCGGGGAGCTGTTTTTT
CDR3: CASSQREEALVGIGELFF

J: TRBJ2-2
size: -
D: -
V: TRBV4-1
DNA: TGCGCCAGCAGCCCAACCCGGGGGCCCGGGGAGCTGTTTTTT
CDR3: CASSPTRGPGELFF

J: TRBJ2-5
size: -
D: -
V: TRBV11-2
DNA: TGTGCCAGCAGCTTACCAGGGGAAGAGACCCAGTACTTC
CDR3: CASSLPGEETQYF

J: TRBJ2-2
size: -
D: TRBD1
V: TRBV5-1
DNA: TGCGCCAGCAGCTTGGAGGACAGGGCACGAACCAGCGGTAATACCGGGGAGCTGTTTTTT
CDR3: CASSLEDRARTSGNTGELFF

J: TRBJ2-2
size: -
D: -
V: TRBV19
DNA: TGTGCCACCCATCGCGCTCAGTTCGCGAACACCGGGGAGCTGTTTTTT
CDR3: CATHRAQFANTGELFF

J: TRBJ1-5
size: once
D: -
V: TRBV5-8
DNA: TGTGCCAGCAGCTTGAGCGCGGTTCAGCCCCAGCATTTT
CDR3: CASSLSAVQPQHF

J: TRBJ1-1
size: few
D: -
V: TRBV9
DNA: TGTGCCAGCAGCCCCTATTCCAGGGACACTGAAGCTTTCTTT
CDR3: CASSPYSRDTEAFF

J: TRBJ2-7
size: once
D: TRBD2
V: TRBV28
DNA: TGTGCCAGCAGTTTTCCGGGACTAGCGGGAGTTATGGGCGAGCAGTACTTC
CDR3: CASSFPGLAGVMGEQYF

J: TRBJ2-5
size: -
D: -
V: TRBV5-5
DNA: TGTGCCAGCAGCCTTGTGGGGGGTGAGACCCAGTACTTC
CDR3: CASSLVGGETQYF

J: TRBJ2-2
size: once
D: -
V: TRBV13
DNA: TGTGCCAGCAGCTTAGCCAGCGTAACGAACACCGGGGAGCTGTTTTTT
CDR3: CASSLASVTNTGELFF

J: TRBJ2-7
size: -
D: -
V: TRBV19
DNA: TGTGCCAGTAGTATTGGTGGACGGGACGAGCAGTACTTC
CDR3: CASSIGGRDEQYF